The 6 T cell receptor beta chains listed next were all sequenced from one sample in a study of follicular helper T cells after annual influenza vaccination. Produced via immunoSEQ multiplex PCR; TCRdb's table is partial and in-frame only. Of approximately 8,700 clones in the sample, over 80% were seen once. The time point denotes: 2013-2014 season, 7 days after vaccination. The sequencing used CXCR5+ CD38- circulating T follicular helper cells from blood, collected 7 days after influenza vaccination. Indicated subset: circulating Tfh, non-naive CD4+CXCR5+PD-1+ (ICOS+CD38+ or ICOS-CD38-). The receptors derive from an adult who received the influenza vaccine.

J is TRBJ1-6 and V is TRBV6-5; D possibly corresponds to TRBD1 (5 bases). Germline loops: CDR1 MNHEY, CDR2 SVGAGI. V was shortened by 3 bases and J by 5 bases, with 14 bases between the two germline ends. This CDR3 is built from 16 residues. The CDR3 here is CASSYSGLGNNSPLHF. CDR3 sequence (DNA): TGTGCCAGCAGTTATTCGGGGCTCGGGAATAATTCACCCCTCCACTTT.

The chain links TRBV5-6 to TRBJ1-2; 9 bases line up with TRBD1. Losses at the gene ends were 2 bases for V and 7 bases for J; bases not matched to a gene: 6. Germline CDR1 is SGHDT and CDR2 is YYEEEE. The CDR3 covers 14 residues. The CDR3 DNA follows: TGTGCCAGCAGCTTCCGGGACAGGGCTTCTGGCTACACCTTC. It is translated as CASSFRDRASGYTF.

This chain connects TRBV7-9 to TRBJ1-4, with no clear D. In germline, CDR1 is SEHNR, CDR2 FQNEAQ (reference sequence). The CDR3 is made up of 15 amino acids. Trimming cost V 5 bases and J 6 bases, with 16 bases left between them. CDR3 amino acids: CASSLTAGRDEKLFF. In DNA form, the CDR3 reads TGTGCCAGCAGCCTAACCGCGGGCCGGGATGAAAAACTGTTTTTT.

This clone appeared once. The chain combines TRBV7-3 with TRBJ2-2, with TRBD2 matching 7 bases. The germline CDR1 and CDR2 sequences are SGHTA and FQGTGA. This CDR3 is 14 amino acids long. The V and J ends lost 5 bases and 4 bases, in that order; junction bases with no gene match: 4. The CDR3 DNA sequence: TGTGCCAGCAGCGCAACTAGCGCCACCGGGGAGCTGTTTTTT. This encodes CASSATSATGELFF.

The V gene is TRBV5-1, the J gene TRBJ1-1, with D hard to call. This CDR3 region has 14 residues. From germline, CDR1 is SGHRS and CDR2 YFSETQ. V was shortened by 3 bases and J by 2 bases, with 11 bases between the two germline ends. CDR3 nucleotide sequence: TGCGCCAGCAGCTCCAAGGGCCAAAACACTGAAGCTTTCTTT. It is translated as CASSSKGQNTEAFF.

The chain uses TRBV12-5 and TRBJ1-1; a possible D gene is TRBD1 (5 bases). The CDR3 loop spans 14 amino acids. Germline CDR1 and CDR2: LGHNT and FRNRAP. The V gene lost 1 base and the J gene lost 3 bases, with 9 bases spanning the gap. The CDR3 DNA reads TGTGCTAGTGGTTTGGGGGAAGGGGACACTGAAGCTTTCTTT. Amino acid sequence: CASGLGEGDTEAFF.